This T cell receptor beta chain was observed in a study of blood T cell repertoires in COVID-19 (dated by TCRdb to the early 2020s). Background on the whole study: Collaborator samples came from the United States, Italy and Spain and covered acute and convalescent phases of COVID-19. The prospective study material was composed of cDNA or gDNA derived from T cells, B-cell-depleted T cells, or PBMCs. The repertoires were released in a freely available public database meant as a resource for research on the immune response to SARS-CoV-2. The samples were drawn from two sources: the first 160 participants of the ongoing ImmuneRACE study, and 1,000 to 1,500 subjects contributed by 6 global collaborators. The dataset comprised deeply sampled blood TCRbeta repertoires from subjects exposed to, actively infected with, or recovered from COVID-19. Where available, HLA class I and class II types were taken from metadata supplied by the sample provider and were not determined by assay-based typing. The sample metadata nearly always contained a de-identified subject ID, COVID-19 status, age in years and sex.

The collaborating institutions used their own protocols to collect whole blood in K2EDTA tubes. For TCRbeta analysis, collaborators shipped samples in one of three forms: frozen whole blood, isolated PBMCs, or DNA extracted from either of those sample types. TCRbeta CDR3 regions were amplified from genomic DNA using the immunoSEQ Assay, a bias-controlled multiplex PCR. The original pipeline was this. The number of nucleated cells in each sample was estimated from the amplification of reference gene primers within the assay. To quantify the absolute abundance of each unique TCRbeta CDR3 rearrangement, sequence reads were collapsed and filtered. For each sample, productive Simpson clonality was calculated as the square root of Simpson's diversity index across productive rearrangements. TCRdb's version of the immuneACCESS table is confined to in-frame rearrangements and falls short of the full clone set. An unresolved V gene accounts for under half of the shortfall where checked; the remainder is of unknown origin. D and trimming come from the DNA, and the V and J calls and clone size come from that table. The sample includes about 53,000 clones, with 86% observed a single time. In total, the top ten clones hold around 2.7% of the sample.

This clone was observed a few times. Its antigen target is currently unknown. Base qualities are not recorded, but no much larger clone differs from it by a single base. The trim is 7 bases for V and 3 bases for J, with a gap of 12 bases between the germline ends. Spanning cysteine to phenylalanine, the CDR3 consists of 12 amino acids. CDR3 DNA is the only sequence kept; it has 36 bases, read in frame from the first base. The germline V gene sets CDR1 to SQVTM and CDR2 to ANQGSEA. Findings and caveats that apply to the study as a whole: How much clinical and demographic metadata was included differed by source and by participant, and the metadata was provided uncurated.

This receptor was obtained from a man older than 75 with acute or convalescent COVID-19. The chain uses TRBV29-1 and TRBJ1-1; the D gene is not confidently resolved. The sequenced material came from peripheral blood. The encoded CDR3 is CSAQRSDTEAFF. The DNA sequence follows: TGCAGCGCCCAGCGGTCCGACACTGAAGCTTTCTTT.